This entry describes one T cell receptor (beta chain). Its antigen is still unknown. In the PCR, 60 Vbeta and 13 Jbeta primers were used. TCRdb's copy holds only in-frame clones and misses some; the assay was immunoSEQ multiplex PCR. Here the sample spans about 120,000 clones, over 65% being singletons. The V end lost 10 bases, the J end lost 0 bases, and 16 bases lay between the germline ends. The CDR3 is 15 residues long. Looked up from germline, CDR1 is SGHNT and CDR2 is YYREEE (reference sequence). These data are taken from a study of cytomegalovirus exposure and HLA in healthy donors. General study results and limits: Evidence from a later analysis indicated that most CMV-associated TCR beta chains looked HLA-restricted. Researchers catalogued under 200 TCR beta chains as cytomegalovirus-associated. The CMV antigen specificity of a few CMV-associated chains was confirmed through in vitro analysis.

Sequenced material: PBMCs. This clonotype was obtained from a female donor in good health and CMV-seronegative. The chain joins TRBV5-4 to TRBJ2-2; D perhaps matches TRBD2 (7 bases). The chain's CDR3 is CAGRAGQANTGELFF. The CDR3 DNA reads as TGTGCCGGGAGGGCGGGACAAGCGAACACCGGGGAGCTGTTTTTT. The variable domain in full, with the rest retrieved from reference TRBV5-4 and TRBJ2-2, is ETGVTQSPTHLIKTRGQQVTLRCSSQSGHNTVSWYQQALGQGPQFIFQYYREEENGRGNFPPRFSGLQFPNYSSELNVNALELDDSALYLCAGRAGQANTGELFFGEGSRLTVL.